The subject of this entry is one TCR beta chain. Antigen: not known. The source of the sample is a study of T cells in localized non-small cell lung cancer. Study-wide points: Among the tissues sampled, uninvolved adjacent lung had the highest T cell clonality, above tumor. Longer survival (overall) was linked to higher T cell density in blood. Of the top 100 tumor clones, median about 56 were in adjacent lung, some 29 among its top 100. Heterogeneity remains possible, as sequencing covered one tumor region only.

Profiled with immunoSEQ multiplex PCR; TCRdb holds only in-frame clones, not every one. The data show 10,000 to 13,000 clones, more than 45% seen once. There are 15 residues in the CDR3. Deletions cut 2 bases from V and 3 bases from J, with 13 bases between. Germline V gene data show CDR1 as KGHSH and CDR2 as LQKENI. The sequence derives from a woman aged 35-75 years with stage II squamous cell lung carcinoma. This sequence joins TRBV18 and TRBJ1-2, with D possibly being TRBD1 (5 bases). Material: lymph node tissue, obtained before any cancer treatment. The CDR3 sequence is CASSPGQGWDYGYTF. The DNA for the CDR3 is TGTGCCAGCTCACCAGGGCAGGGCTGGGACTATGGCTACACCTTC.